Presented here are 3 T cell receptor beta chains from one specimen sequenced in a study of blood T cell repertoires in COVID-19. Sequenced by immunoSEQ multiplex PCR; TCRdb stores in-frame clones only, minus some. This repertoire shows approximately 140,000 clones, around 80% found once; its top ten account for roughly 15%. The sample was peripheral blood. Receptor source: a human donor with acute or convalescent COVID-19. The donor label of this sample is uncertain.

The chain uses TRBV6-6 and TRBJ1-2, with unresolved D. The CDR3 loop spans 14 amino acids. Germline assignment: CDR1 MNHNY and CDR2 SVGAGI (reference sequence). Deletions cut 2 bases from V and 5 bases from J, with 12 bases between. The CDR3, as DNA: TGTGCCAGCAGTTACGAAGGCAGAGCGTATGGCTACACCTTC. Translated, it gives CASSYEGRAYGYTF.

The chain is built from TRBV10-1 and TRBJ1-1, with D possibly being TRBD1 (6 bases). The CDR3 has 13 residues. The V gene's germline CDR1 is WNHNN and CDR2 SYGVQD (reference sequence). V lost 8 bases and J lost 10, with 20 bases in between. CDR3 residues: CASRGAGDSRAFF. CDR3 nucleotides: TGCGCCAGCCGAGGGGCAGGGGATTCGCGAGCTTTCTTT.

The V call is TRBV12-5, the J call TRBJ1-1; D is undetermined. V was cut by 0 bases and J by 5 bases, with 13 bases left in between. The CDR3 is 15 amino acids. In germline, CDR1 is LGHNT, CDR2 FRNRAP. In DNA, the CDR3 is TGTGCTAGTGGTTTGGTACAGCTACGGTGGACTGAAGCTTTCTTT. Amino acid sequence: CASGLVQLRWTEAFF.